The 22 T cell receptor beta chains in this list originate from one sample, sequenced in a study of PD-1 blockade in classical Hodgkin lymphoma. TCRdb's table, derived via immunoSEQ multiplex PCR, lists solely in-frame clones and lacks some. The sample has 10,000 to 14,000 clones, approximately 71% seen once. Relapses following autologous stem cell transplantation were seen in all patients, with brentuximab vedotin exposure varying. The input for sequencing was peripheral blood mononuclear cells (PBMCs), taken at baseline. These receptors all come from a human donor with classical Hodgkin lymphoma.

The rearrangement joins TRBV5-1 to TRBJ1-5; D gene uncertain. V lost 4 bases to trimming and J lost 11 bases, with 13 bases between them. The CDR3 is 12 amino acids. The germline gives CDR1 SGHRS, CDR2 YFSETQ. The CDR3 DNA follows: TGCGCCAGCAGCGAGATCGGTGGTGCCCAGCATTTT. As protein: CASSEIGGAQHF. The entire variable domain, with the rest obtained from reference TRBV5-1 and TRBJ1-5, is as follows: KAGVTQTPRYLIKTRGQQVTLSCSPISGHRSVSWYQQTPGQGLQFLFEYFSETQRNKGNFPGRFSGRQFSNSRSEMNVSTLELGDSALYLCASSEIGGAQHFGDGTRLSIL.

The chain employs TRBV5-1 and TRBJ2-1; 10 bases map to TRBD2. The J segment lost 1 base and the V segment lost 2 bases, leaving 0 bases of the junction unmatched. There are 15 residues in the CDR3. The germline V gene has CDR1 SGHRS and CDR2 YFSETQ. The DNA for the CDR3 is TGCGCCAGCAGCTTACTAGCGGGATCCTACAATGAGCAGTTCTTC. Its translation: CASSLLAGSYNEQFF.

The chain links TRBV5-1 to TRBJ2-2, with 9 bases identical to TRBD1. The CDR3 length is 14 residues. J lost 7 bases, V lost 3 bases, and 4 bases had no gene match. Germline V lookup: CDR1 SGHRS, CDR2 YFSETQ. The CDR3 bases are TGCGCCAGCAGCTGGGGGACAGGGAACGGGGAGCTGTTTTTT. Amino acid sequence: CASSWGTGNGELFF.

CDR3 in amino acids: CAWSYTGWSRDYGYTF. The DNA of the CDR3 is TGTGCCTGGAGTTATACAGGGTGGAGCAGGGACTATGGCTACACCTTC. The gene calls are TRBV30 and TRBJ1-2; possible D gene TRBD1, 6 bases. CDR3 length: 16 amino acids. V was trimmed by 2 bases and J by 3 bases, leaving 19 bases between them. Germline V gives CDR1 GTSNPN, CDR2 SVGIG (reference sequence).

V is TRBV7-9 and J is TRBJ1-4; TRBD1 agrees at 10 bases. Germline assignment: CDR1 SEHNR and CDR2 FQNEAQ (reference sequence). With 5 bases clipped from V and 7 bases from J, the junction kept 4 bases outside the gene matches. The CDR3 has 14 amino acids. The CDR3 region is CASSQGQGSEKLFF. CDR3 DNA sequence: TGTGCCAGCAGCCAGGGACAGGGGAGTGAAAAACTGTTTTTT.

The chain recombines TRBV14 with TRBJ1-5; 7 bases align to TRBD1. Germline V lookup: CDR1 SGHDN, CDR2 FVKESK. This CDR3 has 16 amino acids. V gave up 5 bases and J gave up 0 bases; unmatched junction bases: 7. The CDR3 sequence: CASSKSGGGSNQPQHF. The CDR3 bases are TGTGCCAGCAGCAAATCAGGGGGGGGTAGCAATCAGCCCCAGCATTTT. Full variable domain (remainder filled in from reference TRBV14 and TRBJ1-5): EAGVTQFPSHSVIEKGQTVTLRCDPISGHDNLYWYRRVMGKEIKFLLHFVKESKQDESGMPNNRFLAERTGGTYSTLKVQPAELEDSGVYFCASSKSGGGSNQPQHFGDGTRLSIL.

The chain carries TRBV19 and TRBJ2-7; the D gene is possibly TRBD2 (5 bases). The V end was cut by 4 bases, the J end by 6 bases, with 19 bases between. The CDR3 has 15 residues. Germline loops: CDR1 LNHDA, CDR2 SQIVND (reference sequence). CDR3 nucleotide sequence: TGTGCCAGTAGTACCCTCGGTTTACGAGGAGGCGAGCAGTACTTC. Translated, it gives CASSTLGLRGGEQYF.

This chain connects TRBV5-1 to TRBJ2-2; D is ambiguous. Germline CDR1 is SGHRS and CDR2 is YFSETQ. Trimming shortened V by 0 bases and J by 4 bases, and 7 bases separated the two germline ends. CDR3 length: 14 residues. The chain's CDR3 is CASSLVSVTGELFF. In nucleotides, the CDR3 is TGCGCCAGCAGCTTGGTATCAGTCACCGGGGAGCTGTTTTTT.

This chain joins TRBV20-1 and TRBJ1-2; TRBD1 might be the D (6 bases). Germline-derived CDR1 and CDR2 are DFQATT and SNEGSKA (reference sequence). CDR3 length: 11 residues. Trimming cost V 0 bases and J 7 bases, with 6 bases left between them. CDR3 region: CSARDRGGYTF. In DNA form, the CDR3 reads TGCAGTGCTAGAGACAGGGGTGGCTACACCTTC.

V and J are TRBV11-2 and TRBJ2-3; TRBD1 agrees at 9 bases. Trimming removed 3 bases from V and 3 bases from J; junction bases left unmatched: 4. This CDR3 comprises 15 residues. The germline CDR1 and CDR2 sequences are SGHAT and FQNNGV. DNA for the CDR3: TGTGCCAGCAGCTTCGGGACAGGGCCGACAGATACGCAGTATTTT. Translating it yields CASSFGTGPTDTQYF.

This sequence joins TRBV5-5 and TRBJ2-3, with D possibly matching TRBD2 (5 bases). The CDR3 totals 16 residues. Trimming stripped 2 bases from V and 2 bases from J, with 15 bases between. Looked up from germline, CDR1 is SGHKS and CDR2 is YYEKEE (reference sequence). CDR3 loop: CASSLKRTGYTDTQYF. CDR3 nucleotides: TGTGCCAGCAGCTTAAAGCGGACGGGGTACACAGATACGCAGTATTTT.

The CDR3 nucleotides are TGTGCCAGCAGCTTAGGAGGGACAGGGATTCGCGAAAAACTGTTTTTT. Its translation: CASSLGGTGIREKLFF. V and J are TRBV11-3 and TRBJ1-4, with TRBD1 matching 9 bases. With 1 base clipped from V and 8 bases from J, the junction kept 8 bases outside the gene matches. The CDR3 has 16 residues. Germline lookup yields CDR1 SGHNT and CDR2 YENEEA.

This chain connects TRBV5-1 to TRBJ1-1; tentative D call: TRBD1 (5 bases). The length of the CDR3 is 13 residues. The V end lost 2 bases, the J end lost 4 bases, and 9 bases lay between the germline ends. Germline loops: CDR1 SGHRS, CDR2 YFSETQ. In DNA, the CDR3 is TGCGCCAGCAGCTTCCAGGGACGCACTGAAGCTTTCTTT. It specifies CASSFQGRTEAFF.

The V gene is TRBV6-5, the J gene TRBJ2-1; 7 bases fit TRBD1. CDR1 MNHEY and CDR2 SVGAGI come from the germline V gene. CDR3 length: 16 residues. After removal of 2 bases from V and 7 bases from J, the junction contained 11 bases not matched to a gene. The CDR3 bases are TGTGCCAGCAGTTACCCCAAAAGACAGGGTGGGAATGAGCAGTTCTTC. Its protein is CASSYPKRQGGNEQFF.

The V gene is TRBV10-3, the J gene TRBJ1-2; tentatively, D is TRBD1 (5 bases). This CDR3 contains 13 residues. Germline-derived CDR1 and CDR2 are ENHRY and SYGVKD. Trimming stripped 4 bases from V and 4 bases from J, with 10 bases between. CDR3: CAISGTTAYGYTF. The CDR3 nucleotides are TGTGCCATCAGTGGGACGACAGCCTATGGCTACACCTTC.

The chain employs TRBV4-2 and TRBJ2-3; D not resolved. The V and J ends lost 1 base and 3 bases respectively, with 8 bases between them. The CDR3 is 14 amino acids. The germline V gene encodes CDR1 LGHNA and CDR2 YNFKEQ. CDR3 in amino acids: CASSQALWTDTQYF. CDR3 sequence (DNA): TGTGCCAGCAGCCAAGCGCTATGGACAGATACGCAGTATTTT.

V usage is TRBV28 and J usage is TRBJ2-7; possible D gene TRBD1, 5 bases. Germline V lookup: CDR1 MDHEN, CDR2 SYDVKM. The V end was cut by 5 bases, the J end by 4 bases, with 15 bases between. The CDR3 is 14 amino acids. For the CDR3, the DNA is TGTGCCAGCAGTAAGGGGCTCCTTCTGTACGAGCAGTACTTC. It yields the protein CASSKGLLLYEQYF.

In its sample, this clone was seen once. V usage is TRBV6-5 and J usage is TRBJ1-5; possibly TRBD1 for D (5 bases). V lost 8 bases to trimming and J lost 1 base, with 12 bases between them. Germline V gene lookup returns CDR1 MNHEY and CDR2 SVGAGI. The CDR3 sequence is 14 residues long. CDR3 nucleotides: TGTGCCAGCCGACTAGGGGTAAGCAATCAGCCCCAGCATTTT. Translating it yields CASRLGVSNQPQHF.

The chain carries TRBV29-1 and TRBJ2-2; D gene uncertain. Germline values: CDR1 SQVTM, CDR2 ANQGSEA. Trimming cost V 7 bases and J 1 base, with 4 bases left between them. The CDR3 contains 11 residues. The CDR3 spells CSGGNTGELFF. In DNA, the CDR3 is TGCAGCGGCGGGAACACCGGGGAGCTGTTTTTT.

The chain joins TRBV5-1 to TRBJ2-1; possible D gene TRBD2, 5 bases. This CDR3 region has 15 residues. Germline V gene data show CDR1 as SGHRS and CDR2 as YFSETQ. Trimming left V 1 base short and J 1 base short, with 9 bases between. The CDR3 loop reads CASSLRLTSYNEQFF. The CDR3, as DNA: TGCGCCAGCAGCTTGAGACTAACTTCCTACAATGAGCAGTTCTTC.

The chain is built from TRBV18 and TRBJ2-7; 7 bases agree with TRBD2. Germline CDR1 reads KGHSH; CDR2 reads LQKENI. V gave up 6 bases and J gave up 1 base; unmatched junction bases: 9. This CDR3 is 15 amino acids long. CDR3 region: CASSLAGTISYEQYF. The CDR3 DNA reads as TGTGCCAGCTCCCTCGCCGGGACTATATCCTACGAGCAGTACTTC.

This clone has a handful of counts. The chain employs TRBV30 and TRBJ1-6; D possibly corresponds to TRBD1 (5 bases). With 5 bases removed from V and 10 bases from J, the gap between germline ends came to 18 bases. CDR3 length: 14 residues. Germline V gene data show CDR1 as GTSNPN and CDR2 as SVGIG (reference sequence). The CDR3 region is CAWSGLGSRSPLHF. The CDR3 DNA sequence: TGTGCCTGGTCAGGGCTTGGATCCAGGTCACCCCTCCACTTT.